The entry below gives a single T cell receptor beta chain sequence along with its context. The antigen is unknown. The CDR3 runs to 15 residues. Looked up from germline, CDR1 is MNHEY and CDR2 is SMNVEV (reference sequence). Trimming left V 6 bases short and J 2 bases short, with 15 bases between. Each CDR3 protein gets one entry after TCRdb re-called the 5' RACE reads with MiXCR. The table has around 440,000 distinct CDR3 sequences, approximately 17% seen once; the top ten hold over 0.9%. The record originates from a study of CD8 T cells in ankylosing spondylitis. Findings of the study overall: What seemed typical of ankylosing spondylitis blood was a TCR beta motif built from several highly homologous variants.

The chain uses TRBV27 and TRBJ2-3; the D gene is possibly TRBD2 (6 bases). The sequencing sample was made of blood, either unsorted or a sorted T cell fraction (not recorded which). This receptor was taken from a male donor with ankylosing spondylitis. The CDR3 loop is CASSTRDFFTDTQYF. The CDR3 DNA reads TGTGCCAGCAGCACAAGGGACTTCTTCACAGATACGCAGTATTTT.